This TCR beta chain was sequenced during a study of cytomegalovirus exposure and HLA in healthy donors. Study-wide findings and caveats: The authors confirmed in vitro that a few CMV-associated chains were specific for CMV antigens. The productive fraction for most TCR beta V segments was about 87% or about 30% in an earlier analysis. Researchers counted around 170 TCR beta chains as cytomegalovirus-associated.

Trimming stripped 3 bases from V and 4 bases from J, with 10 bases between. The CDR3 loop spans 14 amino acids. CDR1 is MNHEY and CDR2 is SVGAGI in the germline V gene. Points on this clone: Its matching antigen is unknown.

13 Jbeta primers and 60 Vbeta primers were used for the PCR. This table comes from immunoSEQ multiplex PCR, and its TCRdb copy is limited to in-frame clones, with some not included. Here the sample spans about 130,000 clones, around 80% being singletons. Material for sequencing was PBMCs. This chain connects TRBV6-5 to TRBJ2-1, with no clear D. The sequence derives from a woman in her forties or fifties in good health and CMV-seronegative. The CDR3 protein is CASSYAPEYNEQFF. As DNA, the CDR3 is TGTGCCAGCAGTTATGCCCCCGAGTACAATGAGCAGTTCTTC.